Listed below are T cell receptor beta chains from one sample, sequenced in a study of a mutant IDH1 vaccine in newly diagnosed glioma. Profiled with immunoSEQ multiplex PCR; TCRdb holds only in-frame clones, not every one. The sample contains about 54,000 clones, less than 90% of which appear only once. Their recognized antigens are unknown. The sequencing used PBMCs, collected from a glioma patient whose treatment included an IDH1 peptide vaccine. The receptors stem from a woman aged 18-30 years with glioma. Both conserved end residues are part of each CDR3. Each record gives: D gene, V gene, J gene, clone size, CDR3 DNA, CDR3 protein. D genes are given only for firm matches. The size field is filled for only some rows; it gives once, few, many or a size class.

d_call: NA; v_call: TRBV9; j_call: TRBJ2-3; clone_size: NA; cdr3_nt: TGTGCCAGCAGCGGGGACACAGATACGCAGTATTTT; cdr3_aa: CASSGDTDTQYF
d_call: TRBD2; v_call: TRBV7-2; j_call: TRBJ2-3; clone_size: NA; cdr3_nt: TGTGCCAGCAGCTTACTCAGTAGCGGGAAGCGGGACGGAACAGATACGCAGTATTTT; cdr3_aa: CASSLLSSGKRDGTDTQYF
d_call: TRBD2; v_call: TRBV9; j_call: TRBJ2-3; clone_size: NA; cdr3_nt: TGTGCCAGCAGCGCGGCCGGGGACTACACAGATACGCAGTATTTT; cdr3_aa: CASSAAGDYTDTQYF
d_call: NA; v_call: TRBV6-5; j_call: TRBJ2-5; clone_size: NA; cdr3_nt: TGTGCCAGCAGTCCCGGGGTCCCCCTGATGTACTTC; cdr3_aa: CASSPGVPLMYF
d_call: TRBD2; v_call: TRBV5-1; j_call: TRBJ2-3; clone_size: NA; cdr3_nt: TGCGCCAGCAGCTTCGGGGTAGCGGGGGGGCGTGCAGATACGCAGTATTTT; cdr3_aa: CASSFGVAGGRADTQYF
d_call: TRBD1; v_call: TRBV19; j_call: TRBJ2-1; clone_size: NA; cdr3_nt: TGTGCCAGTACCACGACAGGGGCCGGCTCCTACAATGAGCAGTTCTTC; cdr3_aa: CASTTTGAGSYNEQFF
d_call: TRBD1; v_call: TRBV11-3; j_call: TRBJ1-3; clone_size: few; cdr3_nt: TGTGCCAGCAGCCCGGAAATACAGGGGCCGGTCTACTTC; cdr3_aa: CASSPEIQGPVYF
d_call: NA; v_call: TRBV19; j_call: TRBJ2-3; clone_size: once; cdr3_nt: TGTGCCAGTAGTATACAAAGAGGGCCAGCGGATACGCAGTATTTT; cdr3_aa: CASSIQRGPADTQYF
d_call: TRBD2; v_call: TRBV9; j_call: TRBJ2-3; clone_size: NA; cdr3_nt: TGTGCCAGCAGCGTAGGATCTAGCGGGGGGACAGATACGCAGTATTTT; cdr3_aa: CASSVGSSGGTDTQYF
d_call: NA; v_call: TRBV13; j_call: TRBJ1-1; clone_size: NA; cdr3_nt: TGTGCCAGCAGCTTAGAGATGAACACTGAAGCTTTCTTT; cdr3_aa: CASSLEMNTEAFF
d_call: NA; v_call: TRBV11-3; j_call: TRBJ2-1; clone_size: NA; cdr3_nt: TGTGCCAGCAGCTTAGTGAGAAAGGGTGTTGAGCAGTTCTTC; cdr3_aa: CASSLVRKGVEQFF